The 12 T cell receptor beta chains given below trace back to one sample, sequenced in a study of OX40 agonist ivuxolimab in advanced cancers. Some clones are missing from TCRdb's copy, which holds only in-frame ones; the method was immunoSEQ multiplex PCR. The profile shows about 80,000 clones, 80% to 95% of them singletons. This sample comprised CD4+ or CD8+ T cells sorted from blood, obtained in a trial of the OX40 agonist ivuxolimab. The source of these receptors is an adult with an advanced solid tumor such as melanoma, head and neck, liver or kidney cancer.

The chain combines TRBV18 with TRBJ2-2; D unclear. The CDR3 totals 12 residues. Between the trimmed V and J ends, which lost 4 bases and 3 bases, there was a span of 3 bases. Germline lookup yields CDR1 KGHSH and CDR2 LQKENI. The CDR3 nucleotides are TGTGCCAGCTCACTATACACCGGGGAGCTGTTTTTT. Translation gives CASSLYTGELFF.

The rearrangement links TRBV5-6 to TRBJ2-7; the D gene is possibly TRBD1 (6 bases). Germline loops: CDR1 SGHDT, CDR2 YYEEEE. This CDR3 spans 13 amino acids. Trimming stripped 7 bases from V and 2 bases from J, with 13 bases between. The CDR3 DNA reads TGTGCCAGCTTCGACAGGACGGCCTACGAGCAGTACTTC. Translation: CASFDRTAYEQYF.

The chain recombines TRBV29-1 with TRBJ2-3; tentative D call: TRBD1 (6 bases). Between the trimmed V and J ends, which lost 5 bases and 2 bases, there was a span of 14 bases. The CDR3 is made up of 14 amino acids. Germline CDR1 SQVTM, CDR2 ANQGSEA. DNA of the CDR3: TGCAGCGTTTCTCGGGGACAAATCACAGATACGCAGTATTTT. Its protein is CSVSRGQITDTQYF.

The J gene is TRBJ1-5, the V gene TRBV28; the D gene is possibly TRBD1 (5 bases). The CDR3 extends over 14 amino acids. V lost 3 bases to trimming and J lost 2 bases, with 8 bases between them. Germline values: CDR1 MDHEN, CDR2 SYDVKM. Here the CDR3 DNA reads TGTGCCAGCAGTTTCAACAGGCGCAATCAGCCCCAGCATTTT. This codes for CASSFNRRNQPQHF. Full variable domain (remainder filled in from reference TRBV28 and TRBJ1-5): DVKVTQSSRYLVKRTGEKVFLECVQDMDHENMFWYRQDPGLGLRLIYFSYDVKMKEKGDIPEGYSVSREKKERFSLILESASTNQTSMYLCASSFNRRNQPQHFGDGTRLSIL.

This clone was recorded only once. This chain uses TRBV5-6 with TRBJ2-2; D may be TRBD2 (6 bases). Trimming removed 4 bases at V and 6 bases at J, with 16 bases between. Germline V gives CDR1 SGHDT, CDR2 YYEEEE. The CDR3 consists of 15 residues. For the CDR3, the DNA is TGTGCCAGCAGCCCGGCGGGCGGGAATGCCGGGGAGCTGTTTTTT. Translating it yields CASSPAGGNAGELFF.

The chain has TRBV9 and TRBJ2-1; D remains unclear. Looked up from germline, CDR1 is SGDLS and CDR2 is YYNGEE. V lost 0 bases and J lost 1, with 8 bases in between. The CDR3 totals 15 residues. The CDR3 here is CASSVEGNSYNEQFF. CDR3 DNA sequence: TGTGCCAGCAGCGTAGAAGGAAATTCCTACAATGAGCAGTTCTTC.

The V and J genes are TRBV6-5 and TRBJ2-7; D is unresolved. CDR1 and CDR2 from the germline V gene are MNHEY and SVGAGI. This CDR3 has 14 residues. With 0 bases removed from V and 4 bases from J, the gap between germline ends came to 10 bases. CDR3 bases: TGTGCCAGCAGTTACTCGGCTGTTGCGTACGAGCAGTACTTC. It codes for CASSYSAVAYEQYF.

The CDR3 DNA follows: TGTGCCAGCAGCTTAGTTGTAGCCTACGAGCAGTACTTC. This codes for CASSLVVAYEQYF. V and J are TRBV11-3 and TRBJ2-7; no firm D call. Germline CDR1 is SGHNT and CDR2 is YENEEA. Between the trimmed V and J ends, which lost 1 base and 2 bases, there was a span of 6 bases. This CDR3 region has 13 residues. Variable domain in full (rest from reference TRBV11-3 and TRBJ2-7): EAGVVQSPRYKIIEKKQPVAFWCNPISGHNTLYWYLQNLGQGPELLIRYENEEAVDDSQLPKDRFSAERLKGVDSTLKIQPAELGDSAVYLCASSLVVAYEQYFGPGTRLTVT.

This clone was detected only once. Here the CDR3 DNA reads TGTGCCAGCAGTCCCGTCCCCTTGAGGGGGAGGGGAGATACGCAGTATTTT. Its protein product is CASSPVPLRGRGDTQYF. This chain joins TRBV27 and TRBJ2-3, with D possibly TRBD2 on 7 matching bases. V was cut by 5 bases and J by 5 bases, with 23 bases left in between. Germline V gives CDR1 MNHEY, CDR2 SMNVEV (reference sequence). The CDR3 spans 17 residues.

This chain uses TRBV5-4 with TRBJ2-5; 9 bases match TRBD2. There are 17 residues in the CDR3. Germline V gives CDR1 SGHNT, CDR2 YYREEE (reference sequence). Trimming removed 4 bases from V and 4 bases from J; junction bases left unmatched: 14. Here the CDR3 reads CASSLEVAGVRGETQYF. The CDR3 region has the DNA TGTGCCAGCAGCCTGGAGGTAGCGGGGGTGCGGGGAGAGACCCAGTACTTC.

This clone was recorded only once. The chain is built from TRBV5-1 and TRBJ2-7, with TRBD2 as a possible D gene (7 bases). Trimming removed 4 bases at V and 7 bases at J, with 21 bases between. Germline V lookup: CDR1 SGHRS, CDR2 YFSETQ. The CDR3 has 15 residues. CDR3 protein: CASSLGGLLEGEQYF. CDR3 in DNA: TGCGCCAGCAGCCTAGGGGGACTACTTGAAGGGGAGCAGTACTTC.

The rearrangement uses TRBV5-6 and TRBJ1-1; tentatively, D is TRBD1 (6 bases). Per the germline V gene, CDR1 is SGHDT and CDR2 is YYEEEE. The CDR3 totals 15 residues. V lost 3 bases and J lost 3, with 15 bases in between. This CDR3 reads CASSSPLGGHTEAFF. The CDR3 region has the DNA TGTGCCAGCAGCTCCCCCCTCGGGGGGCACACTGAAGCTTTCTTT.